The 27 T cell receptor beta chains below were found in one sample sequenced in a study of identical twins. MiXCR was run by TCRdb on the 5' RACE reads, yielding one entry per CDR3 protein. The sample holds under 800,000 distinct CDR3 sequences, approximately 21% seen once. The data also belong to a second study, concerning T cells expressing NK-cell markers.

The sequencing input was PBMCs. The receptors were gathered from a young woman in good health.

This chain connects TRBV20-1 to TRBJ2-1; maybe TRBD2 (5 bases). Trimming took 1 base from V and 0 from J, leaving 7 bases between them. The germline V gene has CDR1 DFQATT and CDR2 SNEGSKA (reference sequence). This CDR3 spans 14 amino acids. The CDR3 loop is CSARVGNSYNEQFF. As DNA, the CDR3 is TGCAGTGCTAGAGTCGGGAACTCCTACAATGAGCAGTTCTTC.

This clonotype has more than one count but fewer than ten. The chain uses TRBV11-3 and TRBJ2-7; 9 bases align to TRBD1. Germline-derived CDR1 and CDR2 are SGHNT and YENEEA. Unmatched junction bases numbered 8, after V lost 5 bases and J lost 6 bases. The CDR3 is made up of 14 amino acids. The CDR3 sequence: CASSPGTGLSEQYF. The CDR3 DNA follows: TGTGCCAGCAGCCCTGGGACAGGGTTAAGCGAGCAGTACTTC.

This clonotype was counted a few times. The CDR3 nucleotides are TGCAGCGTCTCCTTAGGCGCGACAGATACGCAGTATTTT. Translating gives CSVSLGATDTQYF. V is TRBV29-1 and J is TRBJ2-3; D call uncertain. The CDR3 is made up of 13 amino acids. The germline CDR1 and CDR2 sequences are SQVTM and ANQGSEA. Trimming shortened V by 6 bases and J by 3 bases, and 13 bases separated the two germline ends.

This clonotype was picked up a small number of times. The rearrangement joins TRBV12-3 or TRBV12-4 to TRBJ2-2, with no clear D. The CDR3 consists of 16 residues. Trimming took off 1 base at V and 1 base at J, with 10 bases between the two ends. The CDR3 nucleotides are TGTGCCAGCAGTTTAGACCCCCCGCAGAACACCGGGGAGCTGTTTTTT. Its protein is CASSLDPPQNTGELFF.

The gene calls are TRBV27 and TRBJ2-1; D is unclear. The CDR3 extends over 12 amino acids. The germline V gene encodes CDR1 MNHEY and CDR2 SMNVEV (reference sequence). Trimming took 5 bases from V and 5 from J, leaving 7 bases between them. The CDR3 loop is CASSKINNEQFF. CDR3 nucleotide sequence: TGTGCCAGCAGTAAGATAAACAATGAGCAGTTCTTC.

This clonotype has only a few counts. The chain has TRBV10-3 and TRBJ2-7, with D maybe TRBD2 (5 bases). This CDR3 comprises 14 residues. Trimming stripped 3 bases from V and 2 bases from J, with 11 bases between. CDR1 is ENHRY, CDR2 SYGVKD, per germline. The CDR3 coding sequence is TGTGCCATCAGTGAAAGTCGGGGAACCTACGAGCAGTACTTC. As protein: CAISESRGTYEQYF.

As concerns this clonotype: Sequence at one end of the junction differs from germline and may be a read error. The chain joins TRBV7-7 to TRBJ2-7, with 7 positions matching TRBD2. The CDR3 has 14 amino acids. From germline, CDR1 is SSHAT and CDR2 FNYEAQ (reference sequence). CDR3 in amino acids: CASSLGGGGNEQYF. CDR3 nucleotide sequence: TGTGCTAGCAGCCTGGGCGGGGGAGGGAACGAGCAGTACTTC.

The chain uses TRBV6-5 and TRBJ2-3, with a possible D match to TRBD1 (5 bases). The V gene lost 2 bases and the J gene lost 5 bases, with 14 bases spanning the gap. Germline V gives CDR1 MNHEY, CDR2 SVGAGI. The CDR3 spans 15 residues. CDR3 sequence: CASSYGGASGDTQYF. In DNA, the CDR3 is TGTGCCAGCAGTTACGGTGGGGCGTCTGGAGATACGCAGTATTTT.

This clonotype was observed a few times. The genes are TRBV12-3 or TRBV12-4 and TRBJ2-5; no reliable D call. The CDR3 is 15 residues long. Between the trimmed V and J ends, which lost 6 bases and 3 bases, there was a span of 17 bases. CDR3 sequence: CASSQPRQYKETQYF. The CDR3 DNA reads TGTGCCAGCAGCCAACCCCGACAATACAAAGAGACCCAGTACTTC.

This clonotype was observed many times. The V call is TRBV29-1, the J call TRBJ2-3, with D tentatively TRBD2 (6 bases). Germline V gene sequence: CDR1 SQVTM, CDR2 ANQGSEA. The CDR3 runs 16 residues. V was clipped by 3 bases and J by 2 bases, with 18 bases between them. CDR3 region: CSVESLAGFDTDTQYF. For the CDR3, the DNA is TGCAGCGTTGAGAGCTTGGCGGGATTCGACACAGATACGCAGTATTTT.

This clonotype was found a few times. The gene calls are TRBV5-5 and TRBJ2-2, with TRBD1 matching over 8 bases. V was pared by 1 base and J by 7 bases, with 6 bases of the junction left unmatched. Per the germline V gene, CDR1 is SGHKS and CDR2 is YYEKEE (reference sequence). The CDR3 sequence is 15 residues long. The CDR3 DNA follows: TGTGCCAGCAGCTTGTCCAGGGGGCTGAGCGGGGAGCTGTTTTTT. Amino acid sequence: CASSLSRGLSGELFF.

V is TRBV15 and J is TRBJ2-1; TRBD1 aligns across 7 bases. CDR1 and CDR2 from the germline V gene are LNHNV and YYDKDF (reference sequence). With 1 base clipped from V and 7 bases from J, the junction kept 7 bases outside the gene matches. The CDR3 runs 15 residues. The DNA of the CDR3 is TGTGCCACCAGCAGAGCACAGGGGATCGGGAATGAGCAGTTCTTC. It translates to CATSRAQGIGNEQFF.

The V call is TRBV20-1, the J call TRBJ1-1; D is undetermined. This CDR3 spans 11 amino acids. V was pared by 7 bases and J by 5 bases, with 11 bases between. The germline gives CDR1 DFQATT, CDR2 SNEGSKA (reference sequence). This chain's CDR3 is CSGGYGTEAFF. The CDR3 nucleotides read TGCAGTGGGGGTTACGGGACTGAAGCTTTCTTT.

This clonotype was seen repeatedly, ten times or more. The J gene is TRBJ2-3, the V gene TRBV10-3; D not certain. Trimming stripped 7 bases from V and 0 bases from J, with 5 bases between. The CDR3 has 12 amino acids. The germline V gene encodes CDR1 ENHRY and CDR2 SYGVKD. The CDR3 is CAITDSTDTQYF. DNA of the CDR3: TGTGCCATCACTGACAGCACAGATACGCAGTATTTT.

The V gene is TRBV29-1, the J gene TRBJ2-3, with no clear D. V lost 7 bases, J lost 4 bases, and 15 bases lay in between. The CDR3 is 13 amino acids. Germline loops: CDR1 SQVTM, CDR2 ANQGSEA. The chain's CDR3 is CSGPSDGPDTQYF. The CDR3 DNA reads as TGCAGCGGACCCAGTGACGGACCAGATACGCAGTATTTT.

This clonotype was observed many times. The chain employs TRBV20-1 and TRBJ1-1, with 10 bases lining up with TRBD1. CDR3 length equals 14 residues. Germline V gene sequence: CDR1 DFQATT, CDR2 SNEGSKA (reference sequence). J lost 3 bases, V lost 6 bases, and 7 bases had no gene match. Written as DNA, the CDR3 is TGCAGTGCGCAGACCGGGACAGGGGACACTGAAGCTTTCTTT. Translating gives CSAQTGTGDTEAFF.

J is TRBJ2-1 and V is TRBV4-3, with D possibly TRBD1 on 6 matching bases. The V and J ends lost 0 bases and 4 bases respectively, with 16 bases between them. The length of the CDR3 is 17 residues. Germline values: CDR1 LGHNA, CDR2 YSLEER. In nucleotides, the CDR3 is TGCGCCAGCAGCCAAGAAACCCACCCAGACAGGTACAATGAGCAGTTCTTC. It yields the protein CASSQETHPDRYNEQFF.

This clonotype was observed a handful of times. The V gene is TRBV20-1, the J gene TRBJ2-2; 12 bases fit TRBD1. This CDR3 comprises 14 residues. Germline V CDR1 and CDR2: DFQATT, SNEGSKA (reference sequence). The J segment lost 6 bases and the V segment lost 6 bases, leaving 5 bases of the junction unmatched. CDR3 loop: CSAGTGGAAGELFF. For the CDR3, the DNA is TGCAGTGCGGGGACAGGGGGCGCCGCCGGGGAGCTGTTTTTT.

The V gene is TRBV29-1, the J gene TRBJ2-3; weak D call: TRBD2 (6 bases). With 4 bases removed from V and 6 bases from J, the gap between germline ends came to 14 bases. This CDR3 region has 13 residues. Germline V gene lookup returns CDR1 SQVTM and CDR2 ANQGSEA. CDR3 residues: CSVVSGDPDTQYF. The CDR3 DNA reads as TGCAGCGTTGTGTCGGGGGACCCGGATACGCAGTATTTT.

This clonotype was recorded many times. The rearrangement links TRBV7-2 to TRBJ2-1; D remains ambiguous. V shed 5 bases and J shed 9 bases, with 11 bases lying between them. The CDR3 loop spans 12 amino acids. Per the germline V gene, CDR1 is SGHTA and CDR2 is FQGNSA. The CDR3 coding sequence is TGTGCCAGCAGCCTAACAAAGGGTGAGCAGTTCTTC. Translating it yields CASSLTKGEQFF.

The rearrangement links TRBV5-1 to TRBJ2-2; 8 bases are a match to TRBD1. CDR1 and CDR2 (germline): SGHRS, YFSETQ. Trimming cost V 3 bases and J 3 bases; bases outside gene matches: 4. The CDR3 contains 15 residues. Written as DNA, the CDR3 is TGCGCCAGCAGCTCCCGGACAGGGTACACCGGGGAGCTGTTTTTT. It yields the protein CASSSRTGYTGELFF.

There are many counts of this clonotype. The chain joins TRBV12-3 or TRBV12-4 to TRBJ2-1, with 10 bases identical to TRBD2. V was pared by 2 bases and J by 8 bases, with 6 bases of the junction left unmatched. This CDR3 has 15 amino acids. CDR3 in amino acids: CASSLRASGSHEQFF. CDR3 DNA: TGTGCCAGCAGTTTAAGGGCTAGCGGGAGCCATGAGCAGTTCTTC.

This sequence joins TRBV7-9 and TRBJ2-1, with a weak D call TRBD1 (6 bases). The CDR3 has 15 amino acids. Trimming shortened V by 2 bases and J by 0 bases, and 8 bases separated the two germline ends. The germline V gene encodes CDR1 SEHNR and CDR2 FQNEAQ (reference sequence). CDR3: CASSLQGHSYNEQFF. The CDR3 region has the DNA TGTGCCAGCAGCTTACAGGGGCACTCCTACAATGAGCAGTTCTTC. Together with reference TRBV7-9 and TRBJ2-1, the CDR3 gives the full variable domain: DTGVSQNPRHKITKRGQNVTFRCDPISEHNRLYWYRQTLGQGPEFLTYFQNEAQLEKSRLLSDRFSAERPKGSFSTLEIQRTEQGDSAMYLCASSLQGHSYNEQFFGPGTRLTVL.

The chain is built from TRBV6-4 and TRBJ2-1; D gene uncertain. Germline V gene sequence: CDR1 MRHNA, CDR2 SNTAGT. This CDR3 is 12 amino acids long. Trimming shortened V by 10 bases and J by 15 bases, and 22 bases separated the two germline ends. The CDR3 sequence: CATAKTRIARFF. The CDR3 DNA is TGTGCCACGGCCAAGACCCGAATCGCGCGGTTCTTC.

The rearrangement uses TRBV6-1 and TRBJ2-7; 10 nucleotides align to TRBD2. Germline V CDR1 and CDR2: MNHNS, SASEGT. The CDR3 is 15 residues long. The trim removed 6 bases at V and 3 bases at J, leaving 8 bases unmatched. This CDR3 is CASSHRTSGGYEQYF. CDR3 sequence (DNA): TGTGCCAGCAGCCACCGGACTAGCGGCGGCTACGAGCAGTACTTC.

This clonotype was counted a few times. The V and J genes are TRBV12-3 or TRBV12-4 and TRBJ2-1, with 14 nucleotides matching TRBD2. Trimming took 6 bases from V and 6 from J; bases not matched to a gene: 4. This CDR3 contains 15 residues. The CDR3: CASRLGTSGSNEQFF. The CDR3 DNA follows: TGTGCCAGCAGACTCGGGACTAGCGGGAGCAATGAGCAGTTCTTC.

This chain joins TRBV3-1 and TRBJ2-1; 10 nucleotides align to TRBD2. V was pared by 3 bases and J by 5 bases, with 7 bases of the junction left unmatched. The CDR3 is 16 residues long. The V gene's germline CDR1 is LGHDT and CDR2 YNNKEL (reference sequence). This CDR3 reads CASSHPSGSPHNEQFF. CDR3 in DNA: TGTGCCAGCAGCCACCCTAGCGGGAGTCCCCACAATGAGCAGTTCTTC.